These T cell receptor beta chains were read from a single sample in a study of blood T cell repertoires in COVID-19. Sequencing used immunoSEQ multiplex PCR; TCRdb keeps in-frame clones, though not all of them. The sample comprises 200,000 to 250,000 clones, approximately 82% of which are singletons, and approximately 1.9% rests with the top ten. Sequences were obtained from peripheral blood. These receptor sequences come from a woman aged 80 or older with acute or convalescent COVID-19. Each CDR3 is given with its conserved first and last residue. A D gene is named only where the DNA matches it firmly. Only some rows state a clone size, as once, few, many or a class for expanded clones.

clone size	D gene	J gene	V gene	CDR3 DNA	CDR3 protein
.	TRBD2	TRBJ2-2	TRBV5-6	TGTGCCAGCAGCTTGCGGACTAGCGGGACCGGGGAGCTGTTTTTT	CASSLRTSGTGELFF
.	TRBD1	TRBJ1-6	TRBV6-4	TGTGCCAGCAGTGACTCCGGGACAGGTCGTAATTCACCCCTCCACTTT	CASSDSGTGRNSPLHF
.	TRBD1	TRBJ2-2	TRBV6-2/TRBV6-3	TGTGCCAGCAGTCGATACATGACAGGGGCCGGGGAGCTGTTTTTT	CASSRYMTGAGELFF
.	TRBD1	TRBJ2-7	TRBV7-6	TGTGCCAGCAGCCCACCCGGGACAGGGATCTACGAGCAGTACTTC	CASSPPGTGIYEQYF
.	.	TRBJ1-5	TRBV2	TGTGCCAGCAGTGACTGGACAGTTGGCAATCAGCCCCAGCATTTT	CASSDWTVGNQPQHF
.	.	TRBJ1-5	TRBV28	TGTGCCAGCAGGGCGCCTGGGACTAGGCTTCAGCCCCAGCATTTT	CASRAPGTRLQPQHF
.	.	TRBJ1-1	TRBV9	TGTGCCAGCAGCGCAAATTCTCAGGGGTCCACTGAAGCTTTCTTT	CASSANSQGSTEAFF
.	.	TRBJ1-5	TRBV6-5	TGTGCCAGCAGTCGGGGGGCTTCGGGCAATCAGCCCCAGCATTTT	CASSRGASGNQPQHF
.	TRBD1	TRBJ2-2	TRBV2	TGTGCCAGCAGTGGGGACAGGGCGAACACCGGGGAGCTGTTTTTT	CASSGDRANTGELFF
.	.	TRBJ1-5	TRBV6-2/TRBV6-3	TGTGCCAGCAGTTACACTAGGGGCAATCAGCCCCAGCATTTT	CASSYTRGNQPQHF
.	.	TRBJ2-5	TRBV9	TGTGCCAGCAGCGTGAACCCGCGGTTTCAAGAGACCCAGTACTTC	CASSVNPRFQETQYF
.	.	TRBJ2-2	TRBV9	TGTGCCAGCAGCCCCTCGGGGTTGAACACCGGGGAGCTGTTTTTT	CASSPSGLNTGELFF
.	TRBD2	TRBJ2-1	TRBV7-2	TGTGCCAGCAGCTCCTCCGGGACTAGCGGGTCAGGAGATGAGCAGTTCTTC	CASSSSGTSGSGDEQFF
.	.	TRBJ2-7	TRBV7-2	TGTGCCAGCAGCTTAGCTCCGGGACATAGCTCCTACGAGCAGTACTTC	CASSLAPGHSSYEQYF
.	.	TRBJ2-1	TRBV6-2/TRBV6-3	TGTGCCAGCAGTTACTTTGGGCTGAGCTCCTACAATGAGCAGTTCTTC	CASSYFGLSSYNEQFF
.	TRBD2	TRBJ2-4	TRBV6-2/TRBV6-3	TGTGCCAGCAGCCTCACCGGGACTAGTTCGGGCAAAAACATTCAGTACTTC	CASSLTGTSSGKNIQYF
.	TRBD2	TRBJ2-5	TRBV6-2/TRBV6-3	TGTGCCAGCAGTTACCGACAGGACGCGGGAGGAGAGACCCAGTACTTC	CASSYRQDAGGETQYF
once	.	TRBJ1-1	TRBV5-1	TGCGCCAGCAGCTACCTACAGGGAGGGGTAGTGAACACTGAAGCTTTCTTT	CASSYLQGGVVNTEAFF
.	.	TRBJ2-3	TRBV6-1	TGTGCCAGCAGTGAAGCGGCGGGGTCCGTCGGAGATACGCAGTATTTT	CASSEAAGSVGDTQYF
.	TRBD2	TRBJ2-3	TRBV4-2	TGTGCCAGCAGCCAAGAGGCGGGGGGGAACACAGATACGCAGTATTTT	CASSQEAGGNTDTQYF
.	TRBD2	TRBJ2-1	TRBV5-1	TGCGCCAGCAGCTTGTCGCTAGCGGCGAGCTCCTACAATGAGCAGTTCTTC	CASSLSLAASSYNEQFF
.	.	TRBJ1-1	TRBV19	TGTGCCAGTAGTATGGGGAGACACCTGAACACTGAAGCTTTCTTT	CASSMGRHLNTEAFF
.	.	TRBJ1-1	TRBV11-2	TGTGCCAGCAGCTTAGTTACAGGGTGGGGTACTGAAGCTTTCTTT	CASSLVTGWGTEAFF
.	.	TRBJ2-5	TRBV2	TGTGCCAGCAGTGGCTTGACAGGACGGGAGACCCAGTACTTC	CASSGLTGRETQYF
.	.	TRBJ2-4	TRBV19	TGTGCCACCGATCCGGGGAACGGCCTAAACATTCAGTACTTC	CATDPGNGLNIQYF
.	.	TRBJ2-7	TRBV5-6	TGTGCCAGCAGCTACAGGGATTACGAGCAGTACTTC	CASSYRDYEQYF
.	.	TRBJ2-3	TRBV5-1	TGCGCCAGCAGCTTGGGCGGGGTTGAAAATACGCAGTATTTT	CASSLGGVENTQYF
.	TRBD2	TRBJ2-1	TRBV10-3	TGTGCCATCAGTTCGGGACTAGCGGGAGACGATGAGCAGTTCTTC	CAISSGLAGDDEQFF
.	TRBD1	TRBJ2-7	TRBV25-1	TGTGCCAGCAGCTACGGGACAGGGGCATCCTACGAGCAGTACTTC	CASSYGTGASYEQYF
.	TRBD1	TRBJ2-3	TRBV6-2/TRBV6-3	TGTGCCAGCAGCTTAGGGACAGGCCAAAACACAGATACGCAGTATTTT	CASSLGTGQNTDTQYF
many	.	TRBJ2-7	TRBV27	TGTGCCAGCAGTTCCACCTCCAGAGGGGGGGCATACGAGCAGTACTTC	CASSSTSRGGAYEQYF
few	TRBD1	TRBJ1-1	TRBV10-3	TGTGCCATCAGTGCTCAGGGGGAGACTGAAGCTTTCTTT	CAISAQGETEAFF
.	.	TRBJ1-4	TRBV7-2	TGTGCCAGCAGCTTATCCCAGGGACACAATGAAAAACTGTTTTTT	CASSLSQGHNEKLFF
.	TRBD2	TRBJ2-1	TRBV29-1	TGCAGCGTCCTTAGACTAGCATCCCCTGTGGATGAGCAGTTCTTC	CSVLRLASPVDEQFF
.	TRBD2	TRBJ2-1	TRBV7-2	TGTGCCAGCAGCCCACATAGGACTAGCGGGGGTGGTAATGAGCAGTTCTTC	CASSPHRTSGGGNEQFF
.	.	TRBJ1-3	TRBV7-2	TGTGCCAGCAGCTTAGCCGGACACTTCTCCTCTGGAAACACCATATATTTT	CASSLAGHFSSGNTIYF
.	TRBD1	TRBJ1-1	TRBV5-1	TGCGCCAGCAGGCGGGACAGCAACACTGAAGCTTTCTTT	CASRRDSNTEAFF
.	.	TRBJ1-3	TRBV10-1	TGCGCCACCAACAAATTTGATTCAGGGGATAAAAATGGAAACACCATATATTTT	CATNKFDSGDKNGNTIYF
.	.	TRBJ2-2	TRBV5-1	TGCGCCAGCAGCTTGGCAGGGGTGAGGAACACCGGGGAGCTGTTTTTT	CASSLAGVRNTGELFF
.	.	TRBJ2-3	TRBV9	TGTGCCAGCAGCGTAGGGGCCACAGATACGCAGTATTTT	CASSVGATDTQYF
many	TRBD2	TRBJ2-1	TRBV6-6	TGTGCCAGCAGGCGCGGGAGGAGAAATGAGCAGTTCTTC	CASRRGRRNEQFF
.	.	TRBJ1-3	TRBV7-2	TGTGCCAGCAGCTTCGGTGCTGGAAACACCATATATTTT	CASSFGAGNTIYF
.	.	TRBJ1-2	TRBV3-1/TRBV3-2	TGTGCCAGCAGCTTAAACTTGAACAGGGCTGGTGGCTACACCTTC	CASSLNLNRAGGYTF